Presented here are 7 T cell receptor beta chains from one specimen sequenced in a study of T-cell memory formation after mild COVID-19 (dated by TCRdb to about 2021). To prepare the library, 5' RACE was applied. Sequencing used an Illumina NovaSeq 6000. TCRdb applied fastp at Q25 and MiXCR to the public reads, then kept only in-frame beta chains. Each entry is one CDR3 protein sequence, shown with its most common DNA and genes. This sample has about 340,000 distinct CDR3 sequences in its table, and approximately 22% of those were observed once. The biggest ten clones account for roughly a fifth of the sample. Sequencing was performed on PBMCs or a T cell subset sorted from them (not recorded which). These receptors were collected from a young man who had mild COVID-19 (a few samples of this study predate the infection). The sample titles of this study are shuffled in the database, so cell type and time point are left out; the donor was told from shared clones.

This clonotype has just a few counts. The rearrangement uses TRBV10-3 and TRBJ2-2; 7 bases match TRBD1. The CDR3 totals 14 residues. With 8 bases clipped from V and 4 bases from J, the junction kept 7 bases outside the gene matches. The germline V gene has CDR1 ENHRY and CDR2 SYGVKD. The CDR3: CAIPRRGPTGELFF. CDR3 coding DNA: TGTGCCATCCCGCGAAGGGGGCCCACCGGGGAGCTGTTTTTT.

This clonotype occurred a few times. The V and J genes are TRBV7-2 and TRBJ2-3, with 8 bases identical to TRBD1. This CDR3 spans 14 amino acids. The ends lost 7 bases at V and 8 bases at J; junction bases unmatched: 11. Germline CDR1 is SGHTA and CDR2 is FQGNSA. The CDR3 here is CASTDRVTPGTQYF. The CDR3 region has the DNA TGTGCCAGCACGGACAGGGTCACCCCCGGTACGCAGTATTTT.

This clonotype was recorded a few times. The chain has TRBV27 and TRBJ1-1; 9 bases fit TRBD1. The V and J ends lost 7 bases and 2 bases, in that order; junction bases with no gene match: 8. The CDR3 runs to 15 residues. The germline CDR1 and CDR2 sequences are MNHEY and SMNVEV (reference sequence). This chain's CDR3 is CASIDPDRGNTEAFF. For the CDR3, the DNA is TGTGCCAGCATAGACCCGGACAGGGGTAACACTGAAGCTTTCTTT.

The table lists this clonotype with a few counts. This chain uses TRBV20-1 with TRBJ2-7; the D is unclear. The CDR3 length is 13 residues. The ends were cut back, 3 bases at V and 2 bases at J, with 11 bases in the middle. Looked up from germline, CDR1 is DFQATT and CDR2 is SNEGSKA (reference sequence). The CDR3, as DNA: TGCAGTGCTAGCAACCCCGGGCCCTACGAGCAGTACTTC. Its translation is CSASNPGPYEQYF.

CDR3 nucleotide sequence: TGCGCCAGCAGCTTGGGGGGGACGGAGCCCACAGATACGCAGTATTTT. Translated, it gives CASSLGGTEPTDTQYF. The chain is built from TRBV5-1 and TRBJ2-3; D may match TRBD1 or TRBD2 (5 bases each). V lost 0 bases, J lost 2 bases, and 13 bases lay in between. Germline assignment: CDR1 SGHRS and CDR2 YFSETQ. CDR3 size: 16 residues.

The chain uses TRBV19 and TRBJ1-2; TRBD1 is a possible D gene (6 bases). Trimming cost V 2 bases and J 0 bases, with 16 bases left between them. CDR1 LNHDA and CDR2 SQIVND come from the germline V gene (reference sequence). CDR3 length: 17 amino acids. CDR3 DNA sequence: TGTGCCAGTAGTATATCCCTATCACAGGGAGCTAACTATGGCTACACCTTC. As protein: CASSISLSQGANYGYTF. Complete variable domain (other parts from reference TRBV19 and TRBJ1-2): DGGITQSPKYLFRKEGQNVTLSCEQNLNHDAMYWYRQDPGQGLRLIYYSQIVNDFQKGDIAEGYSVSREKKESFPLTVTSAQKNPTAFYLCASSISLSQGANYGYTFGSGTRLTVV.

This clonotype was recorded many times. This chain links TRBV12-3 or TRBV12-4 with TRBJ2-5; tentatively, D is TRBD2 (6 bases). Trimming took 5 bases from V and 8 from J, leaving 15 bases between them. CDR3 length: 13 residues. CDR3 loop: CASSGTEGGTQYF. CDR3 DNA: TGTGCCAGCAGTGGGACGGAGGGAGGAACCCAGTACTTC.